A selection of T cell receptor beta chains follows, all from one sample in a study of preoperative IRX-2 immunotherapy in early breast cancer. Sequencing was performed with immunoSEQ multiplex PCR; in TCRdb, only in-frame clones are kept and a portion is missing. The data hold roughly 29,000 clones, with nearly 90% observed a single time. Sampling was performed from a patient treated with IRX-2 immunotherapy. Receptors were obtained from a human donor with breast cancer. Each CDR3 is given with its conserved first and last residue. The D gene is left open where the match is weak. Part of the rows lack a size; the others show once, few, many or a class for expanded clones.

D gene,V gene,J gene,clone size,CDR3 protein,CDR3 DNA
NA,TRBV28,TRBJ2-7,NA,CASSPSGGYDLFYEQYF,TGTGCCAGCAGTCCATCCGGCGGATATGACCTATTCTACGAGCAGTACTTC
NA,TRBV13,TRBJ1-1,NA,CASSPRTGGPEAFF,TGTGCCAGCAGCCCGCGGACTGGCGGCCCTGAAGCTTTCTTT
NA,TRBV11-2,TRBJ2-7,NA,CASSPNRYEQYF,TGTGCCAGCAGTCCTAATAGGTACGAGCAGTACTTC
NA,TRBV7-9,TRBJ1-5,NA,CASSPPGTGNQPQHF,TGTGCCAGCAGCCCACCAGGGACTGGCAATCAGCCCCAGCATTTT
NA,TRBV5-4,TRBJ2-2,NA,CASSSVLQGNPNTGELFF,TGTGCCAGCAGCTCTGTACTACAGGGTAATCCTAACACCGGGGAGCTGTTTTTT
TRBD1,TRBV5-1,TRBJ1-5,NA,CASSGSQGFNQPQHF,TGCGCCAGCAGCGGATCACAGGGGTTCAATCAGCCCCAGCATTTT
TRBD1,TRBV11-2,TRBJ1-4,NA,CASSKLGTGDEKLFF,TGTGCCAGCAGCAAGCTGGGGACAGGGGATGAAAAACTGTTTTTT
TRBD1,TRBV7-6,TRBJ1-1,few,CASSLVGTGNTEAFF,TGTGCCAGCAGCTTAGTCGGGACAGGGAACACTGAAGCTTTCTTT
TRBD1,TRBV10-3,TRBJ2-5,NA,CAISPGQGAGTQYF,TGTGCCATCAGTCCGGGACAGGGGGCCGGGACCCAGTACTTC
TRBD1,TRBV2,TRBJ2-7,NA,CASIEGDSRPYF,TGTGCCAGCATCGAAGGGGACAGCCGCCCGTACTTC
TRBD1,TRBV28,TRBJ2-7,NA,CASSLSGTGGEQYF,TGTGCCAGCAGTTTATCCGGGACAGGGGGCGAGCAGTACTTC
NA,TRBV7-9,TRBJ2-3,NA,CASSLGGTDTQYF,TGTGCCAGCAGCTTAGGGGGCACAGATACGCAGTATTTT
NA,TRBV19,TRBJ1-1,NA,CASSGRDSGTEAFF,TGTGCCAGTAGTGGGAGGGATTCTGGCACTGAAGCTTTCTTT
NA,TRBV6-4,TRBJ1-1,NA,CASRRDGMPNTEAFF,TGTGCCAGCAGGAGGGACGGAATGCCGAACACTGAAGCTTTCTTT
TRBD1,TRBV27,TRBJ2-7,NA,CASLPGQGAAVKHEQYF,TGTGCCAGCCTTCCGGGACAGGGGGCGGCGGTGAAGCACGAGCAGTACTTC
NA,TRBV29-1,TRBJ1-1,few,CSVGLGSTEAFF,TGCAGCGTAGGGCTAGGGAGCACTGAAGCTTTCTTT
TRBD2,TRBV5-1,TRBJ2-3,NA,CASSGGTSGRPDTQYF,TGCGCCAGCAGCGGGGGGACGAGCGGGAGACCAGATACGCAGTATTTT
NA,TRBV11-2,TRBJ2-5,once,CASSLTASETQYF,TGTGCCAGCAGCTTAACGGCCTCAGAGACCCAGTACTTC
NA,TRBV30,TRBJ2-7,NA,CAWRRKAGDGSYEQYF,TGTGCCTGGAGGAGAAAAGCAGGGGACGGATCCTACGAGCAGTACTTC
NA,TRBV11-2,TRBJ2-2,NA,CASSLEGPTGELFF,TGTGCCAGCAGCTTAGAGGGTCCAACCGGGGAGCTGTTTTTT
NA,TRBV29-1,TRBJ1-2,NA,CSVESSKGHYGYTF,TGCAGCGTTGAATCTTCCAAAGGCCACTATGGCTACACCTTC
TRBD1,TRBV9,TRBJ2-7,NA,CASSTLSGQGIYEQYF,TGTGCCAGCAGCACTCTCTCGGGACAGGGGATTTACGAGCAGTACTTC
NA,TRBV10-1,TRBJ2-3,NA,CAHGRSFYTDTQYF,TGCGCCCACGGACGCTCTTTTTACACAGATACGCAGTATTTT
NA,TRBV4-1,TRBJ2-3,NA,CASSQGHLRPGTDTQYF,TGCGCCAGCAGCCAGGGACACCTCCGACCTGGCACAGATACGCAGTATTTT
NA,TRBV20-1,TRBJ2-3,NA,CSALVGNTQYF,TGCAGTGCCCTTGTAGGGAATACGCAGTATTTT
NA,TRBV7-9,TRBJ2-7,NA,CASSLWTPNEQYF,TGTGCCAGCAGCTTGTGGACACCCAACGAGCAGTACTTC
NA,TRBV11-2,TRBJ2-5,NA,CASSQAPRVGQYF,TGTGCCAGCAGCCAGGCCCCGCGGGTTGGCCAGTACTTC
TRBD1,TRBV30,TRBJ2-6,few,CAWSVGGYSGANVLTF,TGTGCCTGGAGTGTAGGGGGCTACTCTGGGGCCAACGTCCTGACTTTC
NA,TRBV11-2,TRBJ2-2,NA,CASSPRHTGELFF,TGTGCCAGCAGCCCGAGACACACCGGGGAGCTGTTTTTT
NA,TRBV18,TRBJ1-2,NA,CASSPGPNYGYTF,TGTGCCAGCTCACCGGGACCGAACTATGGCTACACCTTC
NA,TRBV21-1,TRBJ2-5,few,CASSKVGGGPQETQYF,TGTGCCAGCAGCAAAGTTGGCGGGGGGCCCCAAGAGACCCAGTACTTC
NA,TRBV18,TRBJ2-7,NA,CASSPNQQTTYEQYF,TGTGCCAGCTCACCAAACCAGCAAACCACCTACGAGCAGTACTTC
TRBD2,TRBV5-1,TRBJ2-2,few,CASSPSGAGGTGELFF,TGCGCCAGCAGCCCTTCAGGAGCGGGGGGCACCGGGGAGCTGTTTTTT
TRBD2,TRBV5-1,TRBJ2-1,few,CASSLAETSGSYGEQFF,TGCGCCAGCAGCTTGGCCGAAACTAGCGGGAGTTACGGGGAGCAGTTCTTC
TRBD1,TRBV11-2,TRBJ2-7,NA,CASSPDRGPYEQYF,TGTGCCAGCAGCCCGGACAGGGGCCCCTACGAGCAGTACTTC
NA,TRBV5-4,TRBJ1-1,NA,CASSLVTSTEAFF,TGTGCCAGCAGCTTGGTGACGTCCACTGAAGCTTTCTTT
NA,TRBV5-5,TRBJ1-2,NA,CASTSRGGGNYGYTF,TGTGCCAGCACCTCTCGGGGAGGGGGGAACTATGGCTACACCTTC
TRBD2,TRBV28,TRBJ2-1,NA,CASSLPREGLLNEQFF,TGTGCCAGCAGTTTACCGCGGGAGGGCCTCTTGAATGAGCAGTTCTTC
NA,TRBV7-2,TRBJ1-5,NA,CASSRDGSPGQPQHF,TGTGCCAGCAGCCGAGACGGATCCCCTGGCCAGCCCCAGCATTTT
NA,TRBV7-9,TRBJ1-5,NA,CASSLRENQPQHF,TGTGCCAGCAGCTTACGGGAGAATCAGCCCCAGCATTTT
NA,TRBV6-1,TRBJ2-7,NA,CASSVESSYEQYF,TGTGCCAGCAGTGTTGAGAGCTCCTACGAGCAGTACTTC
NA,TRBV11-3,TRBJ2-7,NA,CASSLQGGYEQYF,TGTGCCAGCAGCTTACAGGGGGGCTACGAGCAGTACTTC
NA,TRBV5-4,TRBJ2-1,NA,CASSLDNEQFF,TGTGCCAGCAGCTTGGACAATGAGCAGTTCTTC
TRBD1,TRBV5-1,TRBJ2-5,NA,CASSLGQAQETQYF,TGCGCCAGCAGCCTTGGACAGGCCCAAGAGACCCAGTACTTC
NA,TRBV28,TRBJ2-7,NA,CASRPTGITTYEQYF,TGTGCCAGCAGGCCCACAGGGATCACGACCTACGAGCAGTACTTC
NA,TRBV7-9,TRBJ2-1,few,CASSPRGGPYNEQFF,TGTGCCAGCAGCCCCCGGGGAGGCCCCTACAATGAGCAGTTCTTC
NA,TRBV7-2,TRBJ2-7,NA,CASSLGPLLQEQYF,TGTGCCAGCAGCTTAGGACCACTACTACAAGAGCAGTACTTC
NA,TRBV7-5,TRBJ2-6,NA,CVRSQIQGKGSGANVLTF,TGTGTCAGAAGCCAAATACAGGGTAAGGGGTCTGGGGCCAACGTCCTGACTTTC
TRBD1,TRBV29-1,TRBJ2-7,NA,CSVRTGQSYYEQYF,TGCAGCGTTCGGACGGGACAGAGTTACTACGAGCAGTACTTC
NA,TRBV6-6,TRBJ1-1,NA,CASRPLGGTLGAFF,TGTGCCAGCAGACCCCTTGGCGGGACCTTGGGGGCTTTCTTT
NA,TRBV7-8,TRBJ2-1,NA,CASSQQYNEQFF,TGTGCCAGCAGCCAACAGTACAATGAGCAGTTCTTC
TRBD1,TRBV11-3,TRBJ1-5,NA,CASSLALQGCNQPQHF,TGTGCCAGCAGCTTAGCATTACAGGGGTGCAATCAGCCCCAGCATTTT
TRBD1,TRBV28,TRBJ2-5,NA,CASSRGQTQETQYF,TGTGCCAGCAGCCGGGGACAGACCCAAGAGACCCAGTACTTC
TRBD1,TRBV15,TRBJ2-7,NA,CATSRTGGYEQYF,TGTGCCACCAGCCGGACAGGGGGCTACGAGCAGTACTTC